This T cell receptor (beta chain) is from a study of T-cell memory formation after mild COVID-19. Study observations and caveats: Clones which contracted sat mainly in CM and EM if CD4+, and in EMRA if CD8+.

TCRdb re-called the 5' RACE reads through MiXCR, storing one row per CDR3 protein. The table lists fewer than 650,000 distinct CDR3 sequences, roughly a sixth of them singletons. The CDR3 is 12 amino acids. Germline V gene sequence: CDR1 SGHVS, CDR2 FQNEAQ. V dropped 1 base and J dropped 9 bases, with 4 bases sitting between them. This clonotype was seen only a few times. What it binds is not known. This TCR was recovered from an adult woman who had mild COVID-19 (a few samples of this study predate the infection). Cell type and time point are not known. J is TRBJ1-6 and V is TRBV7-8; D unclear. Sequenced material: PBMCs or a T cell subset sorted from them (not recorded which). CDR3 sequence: CASSLVVSPLHF. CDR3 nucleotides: TGTGCCAGCAGCTTAGTGGTTTCACCCCTCCACTTT. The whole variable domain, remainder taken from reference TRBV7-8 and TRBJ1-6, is GAGVSQSPRYKVAKRGQDVALRCDPISGHVSLFWYQQALGQGPEFLTYFQNEAQLDKSGLPSDRFFAERPEGSVSTLKIQRTQQEDSAVYLCASSLVVSPLHFGNGTRLTVT.